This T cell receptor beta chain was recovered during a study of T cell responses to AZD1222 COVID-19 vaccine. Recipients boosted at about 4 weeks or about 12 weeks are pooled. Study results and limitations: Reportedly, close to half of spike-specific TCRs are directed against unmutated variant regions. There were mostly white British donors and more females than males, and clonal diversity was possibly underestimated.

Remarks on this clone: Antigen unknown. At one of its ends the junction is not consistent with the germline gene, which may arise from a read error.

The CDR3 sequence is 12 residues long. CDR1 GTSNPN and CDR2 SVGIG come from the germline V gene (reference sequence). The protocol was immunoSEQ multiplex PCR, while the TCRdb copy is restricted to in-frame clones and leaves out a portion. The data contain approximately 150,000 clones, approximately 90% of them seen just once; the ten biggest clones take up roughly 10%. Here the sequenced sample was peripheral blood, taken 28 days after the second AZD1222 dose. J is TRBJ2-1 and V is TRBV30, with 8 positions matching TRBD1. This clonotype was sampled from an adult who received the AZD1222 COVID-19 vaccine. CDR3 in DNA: TGTGCCTGTAGTGACAGGGGCAATGAGCAGTTCTTC. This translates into CACSDRGNEQFF. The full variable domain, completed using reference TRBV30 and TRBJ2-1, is SQTIHQWPATLVQPVGSPLSLECTVEGTSNPNLYWYRQAAGRGLQLLFYSVGIGQISSEVPQNLSASRPQDRQFILSSKKLLLSDSGFYLCACSDRGNEQFFGPGTRLTVL.